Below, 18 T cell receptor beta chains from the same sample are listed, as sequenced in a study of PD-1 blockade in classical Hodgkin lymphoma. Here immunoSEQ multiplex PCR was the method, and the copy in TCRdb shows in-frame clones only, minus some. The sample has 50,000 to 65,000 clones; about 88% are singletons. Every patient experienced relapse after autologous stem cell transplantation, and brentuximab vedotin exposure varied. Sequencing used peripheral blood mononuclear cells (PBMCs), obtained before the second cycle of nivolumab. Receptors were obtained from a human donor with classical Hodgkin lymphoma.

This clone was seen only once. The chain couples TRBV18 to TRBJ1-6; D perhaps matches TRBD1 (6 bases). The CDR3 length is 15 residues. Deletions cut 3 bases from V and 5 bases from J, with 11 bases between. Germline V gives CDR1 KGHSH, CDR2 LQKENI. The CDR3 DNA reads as TGTGCCAGCTCACCTCGGGACACCCATAATTCACCCCTCCACTTT. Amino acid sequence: CASSPRDTHNSPLHF.

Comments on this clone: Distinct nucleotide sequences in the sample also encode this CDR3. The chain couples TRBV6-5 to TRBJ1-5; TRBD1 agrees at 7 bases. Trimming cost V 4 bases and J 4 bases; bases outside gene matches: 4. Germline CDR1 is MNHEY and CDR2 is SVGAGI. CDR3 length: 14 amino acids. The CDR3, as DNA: TGTGCCAGCAGTTCCAGGGGGGGTAATCAGCCCCAGCATTTT. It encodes CASSSRGGNQPQHF.

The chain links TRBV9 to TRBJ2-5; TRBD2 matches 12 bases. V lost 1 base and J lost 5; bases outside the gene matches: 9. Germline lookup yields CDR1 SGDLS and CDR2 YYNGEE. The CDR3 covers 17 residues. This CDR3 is CASSVTSGGYRVETQYF. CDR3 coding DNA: TGTGCCAGCAGCGTAACTAGCGGGGGGTACCGGGTGGAGACCCAGTACTTC.

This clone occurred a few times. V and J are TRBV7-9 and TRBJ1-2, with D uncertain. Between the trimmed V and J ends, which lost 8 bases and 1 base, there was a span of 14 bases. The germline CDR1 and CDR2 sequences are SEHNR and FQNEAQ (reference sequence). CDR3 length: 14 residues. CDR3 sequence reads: CASGEQRINYGYTF. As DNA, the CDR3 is TGTGCCAGCGGAGAACAGCGTATTAACTATGGCTACACCTTC.

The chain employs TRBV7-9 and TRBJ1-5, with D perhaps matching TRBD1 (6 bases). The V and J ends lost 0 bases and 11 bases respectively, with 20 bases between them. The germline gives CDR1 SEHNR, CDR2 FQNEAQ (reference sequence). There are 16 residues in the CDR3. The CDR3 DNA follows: TGTGCCAGCAGCTTAGCGCGGGGGGGCGCTTCGGGGGCCCAGCATTTT. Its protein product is CASSLARGGASGAQHF. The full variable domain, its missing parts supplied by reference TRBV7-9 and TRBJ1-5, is DTGVSQNPRHKITKRGQNVTFRCDPISEHNRLYWYRQTLGQGPEFLTYFQNEAQLEKSRLLSDRFSAERPKGSFSTLEIQRTEQGDSAMYLCASSLARGGASGAQHFGDGTRLSIL.

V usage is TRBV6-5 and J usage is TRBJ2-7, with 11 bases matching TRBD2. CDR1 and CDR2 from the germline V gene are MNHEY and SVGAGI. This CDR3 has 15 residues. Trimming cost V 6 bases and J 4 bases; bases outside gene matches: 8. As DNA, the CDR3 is TGTGCCAGCAGAAAGAATAGCGGGGGGGCGTACGAGCAGTACTTC. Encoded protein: CASRKNSGGAYEQYF.

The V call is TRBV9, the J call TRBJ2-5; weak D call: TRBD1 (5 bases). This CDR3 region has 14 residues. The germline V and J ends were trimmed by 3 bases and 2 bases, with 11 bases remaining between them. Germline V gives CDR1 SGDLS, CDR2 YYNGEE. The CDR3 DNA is TGTGCCAGCAGCGCTAATAGACAGCAAGAGACCCAGTACTTC. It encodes CASSANRQQETQYF.

CDR3 nucleotide sequence: TGTGCCAGCAGCGCATACGGGAATTCACCCCTCCACTTT. It specifies CASSAYGNSPLHF. The rearrangement links TRBV9 to TRBJ1-6, with unresolved D. V was clipped by 3 bases and J by 7 bases, with 8 bases between them. Looked up from germline, CDR1 is SGDLS and CDR2 is YYNGEE. The CDR3 loop spans 13 amino acids.

In nucleotides, the CDR3 is TGTGCCACCAGCAGAGAAAAAGCGTCCGGGGAGCTGTTTTTT. It is translated as CATSREKASGELFF. V and J are TRBV15 and TRBJ2-2; D is ambiguous. V was pared by 0 bases and J by 6 bases, with 8 bases between. The length of the CDR3 is 14 residues. The germline CDR1 and CDR2 sequences are LNHNV and YYDKDF (reference sequence). Full variable domain (missing parts from reference TRBV15 and TRBJ2-2): DAMVIQNPRYQVTQFGKPVTLSCSQTLNHNVMYWYQQKSSQAPKLLFHYYDKDFNNEADTPDNFQSRRPNTSFCFLDIRSPGLGDTAMYLCATSREKASGELFFGEGSRLTVL.

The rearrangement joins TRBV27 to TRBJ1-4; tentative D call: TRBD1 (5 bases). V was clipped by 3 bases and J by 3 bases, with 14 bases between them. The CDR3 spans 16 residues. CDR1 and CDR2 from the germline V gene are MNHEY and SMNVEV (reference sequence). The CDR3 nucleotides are TGTGCCAGCAGTTTCCTAGGGGTTACGGCTAATGAAAAACTGTTTTTT. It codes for CASSFLGVTANEKLFF. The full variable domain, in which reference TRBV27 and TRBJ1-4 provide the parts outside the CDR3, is EAQVTQNPRYLITVTGKKLTVTCSQNMNHEYMSWYRQDPGLGLRQIYYSMNVEVTDKGDVPEGYKVSRKEKRNFPLILESPSPNQTSLYFCASSFLGVTANEKLFFGSGTQLSVL.

The CDR3 spells CASAPRGDEKLFF. CDR3 coding DNA: TGCGCCAGCGCCCCCCGGGGTGATGAAAAACTGTTTTTT. This chain uses TRBV5-1 with TRBJ1-4; D is undetermined. The CDR3 runs 13 residues. V shed 7 bases and J shed 6 bases, with 13 bases lying between them. Per germline, CDR1 SGHRS and CDR2 YFSETQ.

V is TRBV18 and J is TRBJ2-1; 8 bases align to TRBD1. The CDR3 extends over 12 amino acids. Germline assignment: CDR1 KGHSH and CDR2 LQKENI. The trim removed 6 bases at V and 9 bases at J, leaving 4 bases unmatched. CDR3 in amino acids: CASSAQGAEQFF. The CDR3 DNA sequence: TGTGCCAGCTCGGCCCAGGGGGCTGAGCAGTTCTTC.

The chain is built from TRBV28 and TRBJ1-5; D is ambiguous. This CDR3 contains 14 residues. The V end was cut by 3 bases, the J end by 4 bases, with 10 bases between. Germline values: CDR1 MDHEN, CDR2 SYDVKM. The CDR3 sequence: CASSFAVWNQPQHF. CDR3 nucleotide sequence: TGTGCCAGCAGTTTTGCGGTATGGAATCAGCCCCAGCATTTT.

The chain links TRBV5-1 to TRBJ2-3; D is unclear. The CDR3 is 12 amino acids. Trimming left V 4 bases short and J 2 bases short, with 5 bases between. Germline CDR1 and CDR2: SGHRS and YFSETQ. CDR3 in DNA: TGCGCCAGCAGCATAACCACAGATACGCAGTATTTT. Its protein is CASSITTDTQYF.

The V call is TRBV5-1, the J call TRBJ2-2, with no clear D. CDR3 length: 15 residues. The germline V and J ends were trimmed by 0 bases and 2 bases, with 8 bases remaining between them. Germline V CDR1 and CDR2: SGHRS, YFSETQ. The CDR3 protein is CASSLGPTNTGELFF. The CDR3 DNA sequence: TGCGCCAGCAGCTTGGGTCCAACTAACACCGGGGAGCTGTTTTTT.

For the CDR3, the DNA is TGCGCCAGCAGCTTCCGGGACGACTACGAGCAGTACTTC. Translated: CASSFRDDYEQYF. The V and J genes are TRBV5-1 and TRBJ2-7; D possibly matches TRBD1 or TRBD2 (5 bases each). Germline loops: CDR1 SGHRS, CDR2 YFSETQ. V was pared by 2 bases and J by 3 bases, with 9 bases between. This CDR3 has 13 amino acids.

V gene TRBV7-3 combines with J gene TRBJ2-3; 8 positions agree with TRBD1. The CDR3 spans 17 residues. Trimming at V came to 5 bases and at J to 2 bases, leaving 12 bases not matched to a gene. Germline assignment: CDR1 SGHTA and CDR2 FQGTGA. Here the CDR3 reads CASSLGGGDRITDTQYF. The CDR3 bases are TGTGCCAGCAGCCTAGGGGGCGGGGACAGGATCACAGATACGCAGTATTTT.

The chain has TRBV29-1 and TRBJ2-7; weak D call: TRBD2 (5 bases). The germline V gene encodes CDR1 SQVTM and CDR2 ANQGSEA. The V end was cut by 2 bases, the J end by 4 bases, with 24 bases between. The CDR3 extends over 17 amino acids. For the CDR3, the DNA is TGCAGCGTTGAACCCGAACCCGGCGGGCCCCCTAGGTACGAGCAGTACTTC. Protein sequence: CSVEPEPGGPPRYEQYF.